A single sample gave rise to the 29 T cell receptor beta chains below, sequenced in a study (dated by TCRdb to between 2014 and 2017). Receptors were amplified or captured by 5' RACE. Sequencing was performed on an Illumina MiSeq. The raw public data were reprocessed by TCRdb itself: fastp quality trimming at Q25, MiXCR clonotype calling, in-frame beta chains only. Under each unique CDR3 protein, matching rows form one entry showing the most common genes and DNA. Counted in this sample were roughly 56,000 distinct CDR3 sequences; roughly 30% of them appeared once. The ten top clones hold about 2.5% of the sample. The source material was tumor-infiltrating naive CD4+ T cells sorted from the breast tumor. Read against the paper, the sample's cell subset or site label means: naive CD4+ T cells, CD4+CD45RA+CD25-. These receptors were collected from a female donor with breast cancer.

This clonotype was picked up a small number of times. The rearrangement links TRBV20-1 to TRBJ2-7, with a tentative D call TRBD1 (6 bases). Trimming removed 5 bases from V and 2 bases from J, with 16 bases in between. The CDR3 is made up of 14 amino acids. The germline CDR1 and CDR2 sequences are DFQATT and SNEGSKA (reference sequence). The CDR3: CSAGRTAKTYEQYF. Here the CDR3 DNA reads TGCAGTGCTGGACGGACAGCCAAAACCTACGAGCAGTACTTC.

This clonotype was picked up a small number of times. Written as DNA, the CDR3 is TGCGCCAGCAGCTTGTCCGGGACAAGATCCTACGAGCAGTACTTC. Protein sequence: CASSLSGTRSYEQYF. The genes are TRBV5-1 and TRBJ2-7; tentatively, D is TRBD1 (6 bases). V lost 1 base to trimming and J lost 1 base, with 12 bases between them. In germline, CDR1 is SGHRS, CDR2 YFSETQ. This CDR3 is 15 amino acids long.

Many counts were recorded for this clonotype. V is TRBV5-1 and J is TRBJ2-7, with TRBD1 matching 7 bases. Germline V gene data show CDR1 as SGHRS and CDR2 as YFSETQ. The trim removed 0 bases at V and 2 bases at J, leaving 5 bases unmatched. The CDR3 covers 15 residues. The CDR3 DNA follows: TGCGCCAGCAGCTTGGAACAGGGGTTACCCTACGAGCAGTACTTC. This sequence encodes CASSLEQGLPYEQYF. Full variable domain (outside the CDR3, taken from reference TRBV5-1 and TRBJ2-7): KAGVTQTPRYLIKTRGQQVTLSCSPISGHRSVSWYQQTPGQGLQFLFEYFSETQRNKGNFPGRFSGRQFSNSRSEMNVSTLELGDSALYLCASSLEQGLPYEQYFGPGTRLTVT.

The rearrangement joins TRBV6-6 to TRBJ2-7; D is uncertain. The length of the CDR3 is 11 residues. The ends were cut back, 5 bases at V and 3 bases at J, with 5 bases in the middle. The germline V gene encodes CDR1 MNHNY and CDR2 SVGAGI (reference sequence). CDR3 protein: CASSQSYEQYF. CDR3 coding DNA: TGTGCCAGCAGTCAGAGCTACGAGCAGTACTTC.

This clonotype was seen only once. No conserved phenylalanine or tryptophan is present at the end of the CDR3, so a read error is the likely explanation. The V call is TRBV6-2 or TRBV6-3, the J call TRBJ2-1, with a tentative D call TRBD2 (6 bases). The germline gives CDR1 MNHEY, CDR2 SVGEGT. The CDR3 runs 14 residues. V was clipped by 6 bases and J by 2 bases, with 11 bases between them. The chain's CDR3 is CASSTSFPYNEQFL. The CDR3 DNA sequence: TGTGCCAGCAGCACTAGCTTCCCCTACAATGAGCAGTTCCTC.

This clonotype was found a few times. The chain has TRBV5-6 and TRBJ2-3; D is undetermined. The CDR3 has 15 residues. Per the germline V gene, CDR1 is SGHDT and CDR2 is YYEEEE. V shed 1 base and J shed 5 bases, with 14 bases lying between them. CDR3 in DNA: TGTGCCAGCAGCTTGAACAGAATTTCGGGAGATACGCAGTATTTT. This gives the protein CASSLNRISGDTQYF. Full variable domain (rest looked up from reference TRBV5-6 and TRBJ2-3): DAGVTQSPTHLIKTRGQQVTLRCSPKSGHDTVSWYQQALGQGPQFIFQYYEEEERQRGNFPDRFSGHQFPNYSSELNVNALLLGDSALYLCASSLNRISGDTQYFGPGTRLTVL.

J is TRBJ1-5 and V is TRBV28; no reliable D call. Germline CDR1 and CDR2: MDHEN and SYDVKM. V was pared by 4 bases and J by 2 bases, with 9 bases between. CDR3 length equals 14 residues. As DNA, the CDR3 is TGTGCCAGCAGTTGGGGTTTTGGCAATCAGCCCCAGCATTTT. As protein: CASSWGFGNQPQHF. The entire variable domain, with the rest obtained from reference TRBV28 and TRBJ1-5, is as follows: DVKVTQSSRYLVKRTGEKVFLECVQDMDHENMFWYRQDPGLGLRLIYFSYDVKMKEKGDIPEGYSVSREKKERFSLILESASTNQTSMYLCASSWGFGNQPQHFGDGTRLSIL.

The chain is built from TRBV7-6 and TRBJ2-2; a possible D gene is TRBD1 (6 bases). The germline V and J ends were trimmed by 5 bases and 4 bases, with 17 bases remaining between them. The CDR3 has 16 amino acids. CDR1 and CDR2 (germline): SGHVS, FNYEAQ. The DNA of the CDR3 is TGTGCCAGCAGCCCCACCTCGCAAGGGGGCACCGGGGAGCTGTTTTTT. Amino acid sequence: CASSPTSQGGTGELFF.

This clonotype showed up just a few times. The DNA is omitted, as the CDR3 cannot be located on it reliably, and the CDR3 follows TCRdb's listing. The CDR3 here is CASSFGSGSGGRRDTQYF. The chain carries TRBV12-3 or TRBV12-4 and TRBJ2-3; the table's D call of TRBD2 was not tested on the DNA. The CDR3 is 18 residues long, ends included.

This clonotype was counted a few times. The chain has TRBV12-3 or TRBV12-4 and TRBJ1-4; tentative D call: TRBD1 (6 bases). The CDR3 has 13 amino acids. V was cut by 6 bases and J by 5 bases, with 10 bases left in between. The CDR3 DNA reads TGTGCCAGCAGCGCCGACAGGAATGAAAAACTGTTTTTT. The encoded protein is CASSADRNEKLFF.

V is TRBV5-1 and J is TRBJ1-1; D perhaps matches TRBD1 (6 bases). This CDR3 is 15 amino acids long. V lost 6 bases and J 1 base, leaving 16 bases between the germline ends. Germline CDR1 is SGHRS and CDR2 is YFSETQ. This CDR3 is CASTTLPQGNTEAFF. CDR3 sequence (DNA): TGCGCCAGCACGACCCTCCCACAGGGGAACACTGAAGCTTTCTTT.

This clonotype was detected only a few times. V and J are TRBV7-9 and TRBJ1-6; D is uncertain. V was cut by 4 bases and J by 9 bases, with 13 bases left in between. From germline, CDR1 is SEHNR and CDR2 FQNEAQ (reference sequence). The CDR3 is made up of 14 amino acids. This chain's CDR3 is CASSSMADGSPLHF. CDR3 nucleotides: TGTGCCAGCAGCTCCATGGCAGACGGTTCACCCCTCCACTTT.

This clonotype was counted between two and nine times. The rearrangement links TRBV28 to TRBJ2-7; 7 bases are a match to TRBD2. Trimming cost V 3 bases and J 7 bases; bases outside gene matches: 12. The germline gives CDR1 MDHEN, CDR2 SYDVKM. This CDR3 has 15 amino acids. CDR3 sequence: CASSLVTGGRHEQYF. The CDR3 bases are TGTGCCAGCAGTTTGGTAACGGGCGGGAGACATGAGCAGTACTTC. Full variable domain (rest looked up from reference TRBV28 and TRBJ2-7): DVKVTQSSRYLVKRTGEKVFLECVQDMDHENMFWYRQDPGLGLRLIYFSYDVKMKEKGDIPEGYSVSREKKERFSLILESASTNQTSMYLCASSLVTGGRHEQYFGPGTRLTVT.

This clonotype has a handful of counts. The chain is built from TRBV6-6 and TRBJ2-1; D is undetermined. Germline V gene data show CDR1 as MNHNY and CDR2 as SVGAGI (reference sequence). The length of the CDR3 is 12 residues. Trimming removed 4 bases from V and 5 bases from J, with 6 bases in between. The chain's CDR3 is CASSSYDNEQFF. The CDR3 DNA reads TGTGCCAGCAGTTCCTACGACAATGAGCAGTTCTTC.

On this clonotype: At one end the junction does not follow the germline gene, possibly because of a read error. The CDR3, as DNA: TGTGCCAGCGAGGGAAGCTCCTATAATTCACCCCCCCACTTT. This codes for CASEGSSYNSPPHF. The chain carries TRBV2 and TRBJ1-6; D ambiguous. CDR1 and CDR2 from the germline V gene are SNHLY and FYNNEI. The CDR3 length is 14 residues.

This clonotype was recorded once. The chain carries TRBV5-1 and TRBJ2-7; TRBD1 agrees at 11 bases. Trimming at V came to 1 base and at J to 6 bases, leaving 3 bases not matched to a gene. The CDR3 totals 14 residues. Germline-derived CDR1 and CDR2 are SGHRS and YFSETQ. This CDR3 reads CASSLWGTGGEQYF. CDR3 in DNA: TGCGCCAGCAGCTTGTGGGGGACAGGGGGCGAGCAGTACTTC.

This chain connects TRBV28 to TRBJ2-7, with 8 bases fitting TRBD2. V was clipped by 4 bases and J by 4 bases; unmatched bases: 6. CDR1 MDHEN and CDR2 SYDVKM come from the germline V gene. This CDR3 contains 14 residues. The CDR3 region is CASSYPSGFYEQYF. DNA for the CDR3: TGTGCCAGCAGTTACCCTAGCGGGTTTTACGAGCAGTACTTC.

The gene calls are TRBV7-3 and TRBJ2-7; 9 bases map to TRBD1. This CDR3 is built from 13 residues. With 4 bases clipped from V and 5 bases from J, the junction kept 3 bases outside the gene matches. The germline CDR1 and CDR2 sequences are SGHTA and FQGTGA. The CDR3 spells CASSWGQGNEQYF. CDR3 bases: TGTGCCAGCAGCTGGGGACAGGGAAACGAGCAGTACTTC. Using reference TRBV7-3 and TRBJ2-7 for the parts outside the CDR3, the full variable domain is GAGVSQTPSNKVTEKGKYVELRCDPISGHTALYWYRQSLGQGPEFLIYFQGTGAADDSGLPNDRFFAVRPEGSVSTLKIQRTERGDSAVYLCASSWGQGNEQYFGPGTRLTVT.

In its sample, this clonotype was seen a few times. The V call is TRBV5-1, the J call TRBJ2-3, with D perhaps being TRBD1 or TRBD2 (5 bases each). Germline lookup yields CDR1 SGHRS and CDR2 YFSETQ. This CDR3 is built from 16 residues. Deletions cut 2 bases from V and 1 base from J, with 14 bases between. CDR3 DNA: TGCGCCAGCAGCTTTGTGGGGCGGGTAGGCACAGATACGCAGTATTTT. Translation: CASSFVGRVGTDTQYF.

The CDR3 DNA is TGTGCCACCAGCAGAGATAGCGGGACCTACGAGCAGTACTTC. Protein product: CATSRDSGTYEQYF. The chain combines TRBV15 with TRBJ2-7; 8 nucleotides line up with TRBD2. This CDR3 is built from 14 residues. Germline V gene sequence: CDR1 LNHNV, CDR2 YYDKDF (reference sequence). With V trimmed by 0 bases and J by 2 bases, 0 bases remained unmatched. The full variable domain, its missing parts supplied by reference TRBV15 and TRBJ2-7, is DAMVIQNPRYQVTQFGKPVTLSCSQTLNHNVMYWYQQKSSQAPKLLFHYYDKDFNNEADTPDNFQSRRPNTSFCFLDIRSPGLGDTAMYLCATSRDSGTYEQYFGPGTRLTVT.

This clonotype was recorded only once. A read error is possible here, since a much larger clone lies one base away. The CDR3 nucleotides read TGTGCCAGCAGCGGGATCGGGGGCAGGATGAACGGCTACACCTTC. It specifies CASSGIGGRMNGYTF. The gene calls are TRBV11-2 and TRBJ1-2; a possible D gene is TRBD1 (6 bases). The ends were cut back, 5 bases at V and 8 bases at J, with 21 bases in the middle. Looked up from germline, CDR1 is SGHAT and CDR2 is FQNNGV. There are 15 residues in the CDR3.

V usage is TRBV12-3 or TRBV12-4 and J usage is TRBJ1-2, with a weak D call TRBD1 (5 bases). The CDR3 contains 13 residues. V was trimmed by 5 bases and J by 5 bases, leaving 12 bases between them. The CDR3 nucleotides are TGTGCCAGCAGTCTAGGGGAGGGGTATGGCTACACCTTC. Its translation: CASSLGEGYGYTF.

The sample holds many counts of this clonotype. In nucleotides, the CDR3 is TGTGCCAGCAGCTTGCAGCCCGGACTAGCGGGAGCTTTCGGGGAGCTGTTTTTT. Amino acids: CASSLQPGLAGAFGELFF. This chain connects TRBV7-2 to TRBJ2-2; 13 positions agree with TRBD2. CDR1 SGHTA and CDR2 FQGNSA come from the germline V gene. The CDR3 loop spans 18 amino acids. With 3 bases clipped from V and 7 bases from J, the junction kept 11 bases outside the gene matches. The full variable domain, rest sourced from reference TRBV7-2 and TRBJ2-2, is GAGVSQSPSNKVTEKGKDVELRCDPISGHTALYWYRQSLGQGLEFLIYFQGNSAPDKSGLPSDRFSAERTGGSVSTLTIQRTQQEDSAVYLCASSLQPGLAGAFGELFFGEGSRLTVL.

The chain combines TRBV28 with TRBJ2-5; a weak D match, TRBD1 (7 bases). Germline V gene sequence: CDR1 MDHEN, CDR2 SYDVKM. The V gene lost 5 bases and the J gene lost 1 base, with 11 bases spanning the gap. The CDR3 has 14 amino acids. The CDR3 here is CASSQGGVQETQYF. The DNA of the CDR3 is TGTGCCAGCAGTCAGGGGGGCGTCCAAGAGACCCAGTACTTC.

Remarks on this clonotype: Since a much larger clone is just one base distant, this may be a read error. The chain links TRBV6-2 or TRBV6-3 to TRBJ2-2; D remains ambiguous. V dropped 11 bases and J dropped 8 bases, with 12 bases sitting between them. Looked up from germline, CDR1 is MNHEY and CDR2 is SVGEGT. The CDR3 has 11 residues. CDR3 amino acids: CAGGDWGELFF. The CDR3 DNA follows: TGTGCCGGCGGCGACTGGGGGGAGCTGTTTTTT.

In the case of this clonotype: A read error may be the cause here, since a much bigger clone is one base away. The chain joins TRBV5-1 to TRBJ2-3; 9 bases match TRBD1. This CDR3 comprises 16 residues. Germline V lookup: CDR1 SGHRS, CDR2 YFSETQ. The CDR3 loop reads CASSLVTGGKTDAQYF. DNA for the CDR3: TGCGCCAGCAGCTTGGTGACAGGGGGTAAGACAGATGCGCAGTATTTT. The whole variable domain, filled in from reference TRBV5-1 and TRBJ2-3, reads KAGVTQTPRYLIKTRGQQVTLSCSPISGHRSVSWYQQTPGQGLQFLFEYFSETQRNKGNFPGRFSGRQFSNSRSEMNVSTLELGDSALYLCASSLVTGGKTDAQYFGPGTRLTVL.

This clonotype appeared a few times. This chain links TRBV7-6 with TRBJ1-6, with D possibly matching TRBD1 (5 bases). V lost 5 bases and J lost 5, with 19 bases in between. The length of the CDR3 is 17 residues. Germline V gene lookup returns CDR1 SGHVS and CDR2 FNYEAQ. The DNA for the CDR3 is TGTGCCAGCAGCCTTGGGACGAATATAGGAGATAATTCACCCCTCCACTTT. It codes for CASSLGTNIGDNSPLHF.

V gene TRBV12-3 or TRBV12-4 combines with J gene TRBJ1-2; weak D call: TRBD1 (5 bases). Deletions cut 6 bases from V and 7 bases from J, with 18 bases between. The CDR3 is 14 amino acids. This CDR3 is CASSSPWDSLGYTF. In DNA form, the CDR3 reads TGTGCCAGCAGCTCCCCTTGGGACTCCCTTGGCTACACCTTC.

In its sample, this clonotype was seen a few times. The chain combines TRBV11-1 with TRBJ1-2; the D is unclear. V gave up 3 bases and J gave up 7 bases, with 12 bases separating them. Germline-derived CDR1 and CDR2 are SGHAT and FQDESV (reference sequence). The CDR3 extends over 13 amino acids. The CDR3 loop is CASSFRTGSGYTF. The CDR3 nucleotides read TGTGCCAGCAGCTTCCGAACCGGGAGTGGCTACACCTTC.